The 27 T cell receptor beta chains below come from one sample, sequenced in a study of CD8+CD57+ T cells in acquired aplastic anemia. Genomic DNA, serving as template, underwent TCR beta VDJ and CDR3 profiling. TCRdb passed the reads through MiXCR, listing each CDR3 protein once. The sample consists of 450,000 to 600,000 distinct CDR3 sequences, roughly 34% of them appearing once. By flow cytometry, patients selected for sequencing had shown an expansion of CD8+CD57+ cells. The sample was sorted CD4+, CD8+, or CD8+CD57+ T cells (not recorded which) from PBMCs. Receptors were obtained from a human donor with aplastic anemia.

This chain links TRBV10-2 with TRBJ2-5; TRBD2 agrees at 12 bases. The V gene end was trimmed by 3 bases and the J gene end by 2 bases; junction bases not matched to a gene: 4. Germline V gives CDR1 WSHSY, CDR2 SAAADI. The CDR3 sequence is 16 residues long. The CDR3 protein is CASSDTSGRLQETQYF. DNA for the CDR3: TGCGCCAGCAGTGACACTAGCGGGAGGTTACAAGAGACCCAGTACTTC.

The chain carries TRBV25-1 and TRBJ1-6; D may be TRBD1 (5 bases). Germline CDR1 reads MGHDK; CDR2 reads SYGVNS. The V end was cut by 9 bases, the J end by 0 bases, with 9 bases between. The CDR3 runs 14 residues. The CDR3 DNA is TGTGCCAGTATCGGGGCCTCCTATAATTCACCCCTCCACTTT. Translating gives CASIGASYNSPLHF.

The chain links TRBV25-1 to TRBJ2-7, with 14 bases matching TRBD2. The germline gives CDR1 MGHDK, CDR2 SYGVNS. Trimming removed 9 bases from V and 3 bases from J; junction bases left unmatched: 4. The length of the CDR3 is 14 residues. Here the CDR3 reads CARRTSGGIYEQYF. The CDR3 coding sequence is TGTGCCAGAAGGACTAGCGGGGGGATCTACGAGCAGTACTTC.

To note about this clonotype: A read error may be the cause here, since a much bigger clone is one base away. The rearrangement links TRBV7-3 to TRBJ2-1; D call uncertain. The CDR3 is 11 amino acids. CDR1 is SGHTA and CDR2 is FQGTGA in the germline V gene. CDR3: CASGFVDEQFF. CDR3 DNA: TGTGCCAGCGGCTTCGTGGATGAGCAGTTCTTC.

This clonotype showed up just a few times. The chain joins TRBV19 to TRBJ2-2; TRBD1 matches at 7 bases. The CDR3 length is 17 residues. V lost 4 bases to trimming and J lost 1 base; unmatched junction nucleotides: 9. The germline gives CDR1 LNHDA, CDR2 SQIVND (reference sequence). The CDR3 protein is CASSNVWTGKNTGELFF. In DNA form, the CDR3 reads TGTGCCAGTAGTAATGTCTGGACAGGCAAGAACACCGGGGAGCTGTTTTTT.

This clonotype has a count of ten or more. V gene TRBV19 combines with J gene TRBJ2-1; a weak D match, TRBD1 (6 bases). The CDR3 loop spans 13 amino acids. Trimming cost V 2 bases and J 8 bases, with 10 bases left between them. Per the germline V gene, CDR1 is LNHDA and CDR2 is SQIVND (reference sequence). The CDR3 loop is CASSITGPDEQFF. DNA of the CDR3: TGTGCCAGTAGTATAACAGGGCCCGATGAGCAGTTCTTC. Together with reference TRBV19 and TRBJ2-1, the CDR3 gives the full variable domain: DGGITQSPKYLFRKEGQNVTLSCEQNLNHDAMYWYRQDPGQGLRLIYYSQIVNDFQKGDIAEGYSVSREKKESFPLTVTSAQKNPTAFYLCASSITGPDEQFFGPGTRLTVL.

The rearrangement joins TRBV11-2 to TRBJ1-4, with 7 bases fitting TRBD1. Trimming cost V 0 bases and J 5 bases; bases outside gene matches: 6. Per the germline V gene, CDR1 is SGHAT and CDR2 is FQNNGV. The CDR3 covers 16 residues. The CDR3 DNA follows: TGTGCCAGCAGCTTAGAGGGGACAGCCCCGAATGAAAAACTGTTTTTT. Amino acids: CASSLEGTAPNEKLFF.

This clonotype was counted ten times or more. J is TRBJ2-5 and V is TRBV19, with D perhaps given as TRBD1 or TRBD2 (5 bases each). CDR3 length equals 14 residues. Germline V gives CDR1 LNHDA, CDR2 SQIVND (reference sequence). With 3 bases removed from V and 4 bases from J, the gap between germline ends came to 12 bases. CDR3 sequence: CASSIFGGRETQYF. CDR3 nucleotides: TGTGCCAGTAGTATTTTTGGGGGACGAGAGACCCAGTACTTC. The whole variable domain, remainder taken from reference TRBV19 and TRBJ2-5, is DGGITQSPKYLFRKEGQNVTLSCEQNLNHDAMYWYRQDPGQGLRLIYYSQIVNDFQKGDIAEGYSVSREKKESFPLTVTSAQKNPTAFYLCASSIFGGRETQYFGPGTRLLVL.

This sequence joins TRBV9 and TRBJ1-1; D ambiguous. Germline V gene data show CDR1 as SGDLS and CDR2 as YYNGEE. The CDR3 runs 14 residues. V dropped 3 bases and J dropped 2 bases, with 11 bases sitting between them. DNA of the CDR3: TGTGCCAGCAGCGATCGGTGGGATAACACTGAAGCTTTCTTT. Protein sequence: CASSDRWDNTEAFF.

There are many counts of this clonotype. The chain joins TRBV7-3 to TRBJ1-1; D is unclear. In germline, CDR1 is SGHTA, CDR2 FQGTGA. The CDR3 spans 13 residues. With 2 bases removed from V and 3 bases from J, the gap between germline ends came to 7 bases. CDR3 nucleotides: TGTGCCAGCAGCTTAGAAGCGGACACTGAAGCTTTCTTT. Translating gives CASSLEADTEAFF.

This chain connects TRBV7-9 to TRBJ2-5, with D possibly being TRBD1 or TRBD2 (7 bases each). Germline lookup yields CDR1 SEHNR and CDR2 FQNEAQ (reference sequence). There are 15 residues in the CDR3. V lost 5 bases and J 2 bases, leaving 15 bases between the germline ends. Here the CDR3 reads CASSQGEGLQETQYF. The CDR3 DNA reads TGTGCCAGCAGCCAGGGGGAGGGACTGCAAGAGACCCAGTACTTC.

Notes on this clonotype: The conserved final phenylalanine or tryptophan is absent from the CDR3, which likely points to a read error. The DNA is omitted, as the CDR3 cannot be located on it reliably, and the CDR3 follows TCRdb's listing. V gene TRBV10-3 combines with J gene TRBJ1-1. The CDR3 comprises 8 residues, both ends counted. The germline V gene encodes CDR1 ENHRY and CDR2 SYGVKD. The CDR3 sequence is CAISEGLS.

The chain is built from TRBV30 and TRBJ1-6; no firm D call. The CDR3 length is 12 residues. V was clipped by 4 bases and J by 8 bases, with 9 bases between them. From germline, CDR1 is GTSNPN and CDR2 SVGIG (reference sequence). The CDR3 region is CAWNNIDSPLHF. The CDR3 DNA follows: TGTGCCTGGAATAACATTGATTCACCCCTCCACTTT.

This chain joins TRBV19 and TRBJ1-2, with a tentative D call TRBD1 (6 bases). Germline V gene data show CDR1 as LNHDA and CDR2 as SQIVND (reference sequence). The V and J ends lost 2 bases and 5 bases respectively, with 18 bases between them. This CDR3 contains 16 residues. The CDR3, as DNA: TGTGCCAGTAGTATATTTTCCCCGGACCAGGGGTATGGCTACACCTTC. Translated: CASSIFSPDQGYGYTF.

This clonotype has a handful of counts. The CDR3 region is CASSPGRAETQYF. CDR3 sequence (DNA): TGTGCCAGCAGCCCGGGGAGGGCAGAGACCCAGTACTTC. The J gene is TRBJ2-5, the V gene TRBV7-9; 7 nucleotides agree with TRBD2. V shed 5 bases and J 4 bases; nucleotides not matched to a gene: 4. The CDR3 spans 13 residues. Germline-derived CDR1 and CDR2 are SEHNR and FQNEAQ (reference sequence).

Note on this clonotype: Being one base from a much bigger clone, this may be a read error. The chain combines TRBV20-1 with TRBJ2-7; 8 positions match TRBD1. V trimming: 3 bases; J trimming: 3 bases; junction bases outside the gene matches: 16. This CDR3 spans 17 amino acids. Germline CDR1 is DFQATT and CDR2 is SNEGSKA (reference sequence). CDR3 bases: TGCAGTGCTAGGAGCCCCAAGGTCGGGACAGGTTGCTACGAGCAGTACTTC. Its protein is CSARSPKVGTGCYEQYF.

This chain links TRBV9 with TRBJ2-1, with D perhaps TRBD2 (7 bases). Germline V gives CDR1 SGDLS, CDR2 YYNGEE. The CDR3 is made up of 16 amino acids. V lost 3 bases, J lost 3 bases, and 16 bases lay in between. Here the CDR3 reads CASSGVKGGFYNEQFF. The CDR3 DNA is TGTGCCAGCAGCGGTGTTAAGGGGGGGTTCTACAATGAGCAGTTCTTC.

In its sample, this clonotype was seen a few times. A clone one base away is much larger, so this may be a read error. The chain uses TRBV19 and TRBJ1-2; D ambiguous. Trimming removed 3 bases from V and 8 bases from J, with 13 bases in between. There are 13 residues in the CDR3. Germline V lookup: CDR1 LNHDA, CDR2 SQIVND (reference sequence). CDR3 nucleotides: TGTGCCAGTAGTATCTCTAGGCGCGAGGGCTACACCTTC. Translating gives CASSISRREGYTF.

This clonotype was recorded a few times. The CDR3 nucleotides read TGCAGTGCAGGGAGCGGGGGGGCCCTTGAGACCCAGTACTTC. This sequence encodes CSAGSGGALETQYF. The genes are TRBV20-1 and TRBJ2-5; 10 bases are a match to TRBD2. The CDR3 is made up of 14 amino acids. The ends lost 6 bases at V and 5 bases at J; junction bases unmatched: 9. CDR1 is DFQATT and CDR2 is SNEGSKA in the germline V gene (reference sequence).

The rearrangement links TRBV10-3 to TRBJ1-2; tentatively, D is TRBD1 (5 bases). The CDR3 is 16 amino acids. With 0 bases removed from V and 7 bases from J, the gap between germline ends came to 18 bases. Germline values: CDR1 ENHRY, CDR2 SYGVKD. The CDR3 protein is CAISESRGLPSSGYTF. CDR3 DNA: TGTGCCATCAGTGAGTCTAGGGGCCTGCCGAGTAGTGGCTACACCTTC.

As concerns this clonotype: This may arise from a read error, as a much more abundant clone is one base away. The final CDR3 position lacks the conserved phenylalanine or tryptophan, pointing to a likely read error. This rearrangement joins TRBV14 to TRBJ2-5; the D is unclear. The germline V gene encodes CDR1 SGHDN and CDR2 FVKESK. The V end was cut by 1 base, the J end by 7 bases, with 10 bases between. The CDR3 is 13 residues long. CDR3 loop: CASSQATAGTQYS. The CDR3 DNA follows: TGTGCCAGCAGCCAAGCTACAGCAGGGACCCAGTACTCC.

This clonotype was observed a handful of times. Just one base apart from a much larger clone, this may be a read error. The chain uses TRBV15 and TRBJ2-1; D gene uncertain. In germline, CDR1 is LNHNV, CDR2 YYDKDF (reference sequence). The CDR3 is 15 residues long. The CDR3 reads CATSRGASSYNERFF. The CDR3 DNA reads TGTGCCACCAGCAGAGGGGCGAGCTCCTACAATGAGCGGTTCTTC.

The CDR3 coding sequence is TGTGCCAGCAGTTACCGTTTTAGCAATCAGCCCCAGCATTTT. Its protein is CASSYRFSNQPQHF. This sequence joins TRBV6-5 and TRBJ1-5; D gene uncertain. The CDR3 is 14 amino acids. The germline V gene encodes CDR1 MNHEY and CDR2 SVGAGI. Trimming stripped 2 bases from V and 0 bases from J, with 5 bases between.

This clonotype was recorded a few times. V and J are TRBV18 and TRBJ1-4, with TRBD1 matching over 7 bases. The CDR3 has 13 residues. V shed 6 bases, J shed 6 bases, and the junction held 4 bases outside the gene matches. Germline V CDR1 and CDR2: KGHSH, LQKENI. The CDR3 DNA is TGTGCCAGCTCTCAGGGGACAGATGAAAAACTGTTTTTT. Translation: CASSQGTDEKLFF. Full variable domain (missing parts from reference TRBV18 and TRBJ1-4): NAGVMQNPRHLVRRRGQEARLRCSPMKGHSHVYWYRQLPEEGLKFMVYLQKENIIDESGMPKERFSAEFPKEGPSILRIQQVVRGDSAAYFCASSQGTDEKLFFGSGTQLSVL.

The chain uses TRBV11-3 and TRBJ1-2; D remains ambiguous. Germline V gene data show CDR1 as SGHNT and CDR2 as YENEEA. V gave up 5 bases and J gave up 8 bases, with 18 bases separating them. This CDR3 has 14 amino acids. The CDR3 sequence is CASSQEDGPRGYTF. The CDR3 bases are TGTGCCAGCAGCCAAGAAGACGGACCCCGGGGCTACACCTTC.

In this sample, this clonotype turned up a few times. The CDR3 sequence is CASSQESGGYYEQYF. CDR3 sequence (DNA): TGTGCCAGCAGCCAAGAATCAGGGGGTTACTACGAGCAGTACTTC. V usage is TRBV7-8 and J usage is TRBJ2-7, with 7 bases fitting TRBD1. Germline V CDR1 and CDR2: SGHVS, FQNEAQ. The trim removed 5 bases at V and 3 bases at J, leaving 10 bases unmatched. The CDR3 has 15 amino acids.

Remarks on this clonotype: The conserved final phenylalanine or tryptophan is absent from the CDR3, which likely points to a read error. The gene calls are TRBV10-1 and TRBJ2-7; 9 nucleotides align to TRBD1. This CDR3 is built from 14 residues. CDR1 and CDR2 from the germline V gene are WNHNN and SYGVQD (reference sequence). The trim removed 4 bases at V and 7 bases at J, leaving 8 bases unmatched. The DNA for the CDR3 is TGCGCCAGCAGTGGCACTGGGACAGGGAGGGAGCAGTACCTC. The encoded protein is CASSGTGTGREQYL.